These 12 T cell receptor beta chains were sequenced from one sample in a study of T cell responses to AZD1222 COVID-19 vaccine. Libraries were prepared by immunoSEQ multiplex PCR; TCRdb keeps only in-frame clonotypes and omits some of them. Here the sample spans tens of thousands of clones, around 90% being singletons. The sequences come from peripheral blood, collected on day 0 of AZD1222 vaccination. The receptors shown here come from an adult in good health.

V is TRBV27 and J is TRBJ1-5, with 8 bases aligning to TRBD1. With 3 bases clipped from V and 6 bases from J, the junction kept 13 bases outside the gene matches. Looked up from germline, CDR1 is MNHEY and CDR2 is SMNVEV (reference sequence). CDR3 length: 17 residues. This chain's CDR3 is CASSFSAQGGKVQPQHF. The DNA of the CDR3 is TGTGCCAGCAGTTTTTCCGCACAGGGGGGGAAGGTTCAGCCCCAGCATTTT.

This chain connects TRBV2 to TRBJ1-1; no firm D call. Germline V gene lookup returns CDR1 SNHLY and CDR2 FYNNEI. This CDR3 is 14 amino acids long. Deletions cut 5 bases from V and 0 bases from J, with 10 bases between. The CDR3: CASSQTSMNTEAFF. As DNA, the CDR3 is TGTGCCAGCAGTCAGACAAGTATGAACACTGAAGCTTTCTTT.

This chain links TRBV28 with TRBJ1-3; D is unclear. Germline V CDR1 and CDR2: MDHEN, SYDVKM. CDR3 length: 13 residues. The V and J ends lost 4 bases and 9 bases respectively, with 13 bases between them. CDR3 sequence (DNA): TGTGCCAGCAGTTCCCTACGGTTAGGCACCATATATTTT. Its translation is CASSSLRLGTIYF.

The chain employs TRBV7-9 and TRBJ1-2; D might be TRBD1 (5 bases). This CDR3 has 13 amino acids. With 2 bases removed from V and 6 bases from J, the gap between germline ends came to 10 bases. CDR1 is SEHNR, CDR2 FQNEAQ, per germline (reference sequence). CDR3 protein: CASSLKLGDGYTF. The CDR3 bases are TGTGCCAGCAGCTTAAAGCTAGGGGATGGCTACACCTTC.

The chain is built from TRBV4-3 and TRBJ1-4; no reliable D call. The V and J ends lost 0 bases and 8 bases respectively, with 7 bases between them. CDR3 size: 13 residues. CDR1 and CDR2 from the germline V gene are LGHNA and YSLEER. The CDR3 DNA sequence: TGCGCCAGCAGCCAAGATCTCAGAGAAAAACTGTTTTTT. Its translation: CASSQDLREKLFF.

The chain joins TRBV12-3 or TRBV12-4 to TRBJ1-1, with 7 bases fitting TRBD1. V was clipped by 6 bases and J by 5 bases; unmatched bases: 3. The length of the CDR3 is 12 residues. CDR3 DNA: TGTGCCAGCAGCCAACAGGGGACTGAAGCTTTCTTT. This sequence encodes CASSQQGTEAFF.

The chain recombines TRBV5-6 with TRBJ2-3; tentatively, D is TRBD2 (6 bases). V lost 4 bases to trimming and J lost 4 bases, with 25 bases between them. The CDR3 runs to 18 residues. Germline loops: CDR1 SGHDT, CDR2 YYEEEE. The CDR3 coding sequence is TGTGCCAGCAGCCTCTCTCGTGGGAGCGGGCGACGCGCAGATACGCAGTATTTT. Amino acids: CASSLSRGSGRRADTQYF. Complete variable domain (other parts from reference TRBV5-6 and TRBJ2-3): DAGVTQSPTHLIKTRGQQVTLRCSPKSGHDTVSWYQQALGQGPQFIFQYYEEEERQRGNFPDRFSGHQFPNYSSELNVNALLLGDSALYLCASSLSRGSGRRADTQYFGPGTRLTVL.

V gene TRBV6-5 combines with J gene TRBJ2-1; no definite D call. CDR3 length equals 11 residues. CDR1 is MNHEY and CDR2 is SVGAGI in the germline V gene. V shed 2 bases and J shed 8 bases, with 4 bases lying between them. CDR3 coding DNA: TGTGCCAGCAGTTACAGGGATGAGCAGTTCTTC. Encoded protein: CASSYRDEQFF.

V usage is TRBV19 and J usage is TRBJ2-3, with 9 bases that match TRBD2. The CDR3 is 16 amino acids. Germline V lookup: CDR1 LNHDA, CDR2 SQIVND (reference sequence). J was trimmed by 3 bases and V by 5 bases; bases with no gene match: 9. Here the CDR3 DNA reads TGTGCCAGTAGTTTCCAGGCGGGACTAGCAACAGATACGCAGTATTTT. As protein: CASSFQAGLATDTQYF.

The rearrangement uses TRBV19 and TRBJ2-7, with 12 bases lining up with TRBD1. The V and J ends lost 6 bases and 8 bases, in that order; junction bases with no gene match: 5. Per germline, CDR1 LNHDA and CDR2 SQIVND (reference sequence). The CDR3 totals 13 residues. The CDR3 sequence: CASREGQGAQQYF. In nucleotides, the CDR3 is TGTGCCAGTAGGGAGGGACAGGGGGCCCAGCAGTACTTC. The variable domain in full, completed from reference TRBV19 and TRBJ2-7, reads DGGITQSPKYLFRKEGQNVTLSCEQNLNHDAMYWYRQDPGQGLRLIYYSQIVNDFQKGDIAEGYSVSREKKESFPLTVTSAQKNPTAFYLCASREGQGAQQYFGPGTRLTVT.

CDR3 sequence (DNA): TGTGCCAGCAGTACCGGAAATGGATCACCCCTCCACTTT. It codes for CASSTGNGSPLHF. The chain carries TRBV12-3 or TRBV12-4 and TRBJ1-6, with D hard to call. Trimming took 5 bases from V and 10 from J, leaving 12 bases between them. The CDR3 sequence is 13 residues long.

The rearrangement links TRBV2 to TRBJ1-2, with 10 bases identical to TRBD1. The CDR3 runs 15 residues. Looked up from germline, CDR1 is SNHLY and CDR2 is FYNNEI. V was clipped by 6 bases and J by 11 bases; unmatched bases: 15. CDR3 protein: CASSPRTGGTGFYTF. The CDR3, as DNA: TGTGCCAGCAGCCCCAGGACAGGGGGGACGGGGTTTTACACCTTC. Filled out from reference TRBV2 and TRBJ1-2, the complete variable domain reads EPEVTQTPSHQVTQMGQEVILRCVPISNHLYFYWYRQILGQKVEFLVSFYNNEISEKSEIFDDQFSVERPDGSNFTLKIRSTKLEDSAMYFCASSPRTGGTGFYTFGSGTRLTVV.